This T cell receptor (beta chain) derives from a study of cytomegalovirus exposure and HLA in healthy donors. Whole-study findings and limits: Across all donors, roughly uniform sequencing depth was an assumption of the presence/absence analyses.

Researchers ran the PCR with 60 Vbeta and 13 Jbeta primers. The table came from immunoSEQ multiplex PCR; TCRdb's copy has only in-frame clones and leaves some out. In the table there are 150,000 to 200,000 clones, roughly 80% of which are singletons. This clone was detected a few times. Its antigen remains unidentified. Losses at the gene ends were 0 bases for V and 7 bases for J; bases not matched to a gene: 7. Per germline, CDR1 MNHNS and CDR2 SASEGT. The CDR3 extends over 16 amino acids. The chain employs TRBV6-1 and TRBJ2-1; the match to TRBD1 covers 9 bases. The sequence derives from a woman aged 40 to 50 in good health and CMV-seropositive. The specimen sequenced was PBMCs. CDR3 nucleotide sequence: TGTGCCAGCAGTGAAGCGGGGGGGACAGGGTCAAATGAGCAGTTCTTC. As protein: CASSEAGGTGSNEQFF.